This TCR beta chain emerged from a study of T cell changes during pregnancy in multiple sclerosis. The CDR3 has 15 residues. V was trimmed by 7 bases and J by 6 bases, leaving 19 bases between them. The germline V gene has CDR1 MNHNS and CDR2 SASEGT. Method: immunoSEQ multiplex PCR; TCRdb's copy keeps in-frame clones and lacks some. The sample yields approximately 90,000 clones, just over 90% seen once. Material: peripheral blood, obtained in the first trimester of pregnancy. This TCR was sampled from a female donor with multiple sclerosis, enrolled in a pregnancy study. The rearrangement links TRBV6-1 to TRBJ2-4; TRBD2 might be the D (6 bases). The CDR3 DNA reads as TGTGCCAGCAACGAGCAGGGCGGGAAGTTAAACATTCAGTACTTC. It encodes CASNEQGGKLNIQYF.